This T cell receptor (beta chain) is from a study of graft-versus-host responses after intestinal transplantation. Trimming stripped 5 bases from V and 1 base from J, with 12 bases between. The CDR3 extends over 15 amino acids. Germline V gene lookup returns CDR1 SGDLS and CDR2 YYNGEE. The assay was immunoSEQ multiplex PCR, and TCRdb's table has in-frame clones only and misses some. The table lists about 43,000 clones, approximately 95% of them singletons. The sequencing used PBMCs, collected around 350 days after intestinal transplant. The V call is TRBV9, the J call TRBJ2-2; perhaps TRBD2 as D (7 bases). The source of this sequence is a human patient who received an intestinal transplant, so some T cells may come from the graft donor. CDR3: CASSPGGMNTGELFF. DNA of the CDR3: TGTGCCAGCAGTCCGGGGGGCATGAACACCGGGGAGCTGTTTTTT.